Detailed here is one TCR beta chain. The clone's antigen remains unknown. Base-call qualities are not available, and no considerably larger clone is one nucleotide away. These data originate in a study of blood T cell repertoires in COVID-19 (dated by TCRdb to 2020 to 2022). As for the study more broadly: Samples covering the acute and convalescent phases of COVID-19 were provided by collaborators in the United States, Italy and Spain. The material from the prospective study consisted of cDNA or gDNA derived from T cells, B-cell-depleted T cells, or PBMCs. Deeply sampled blood TCRbeta repertoires from subjects exposed to, actively infected with, or recovered from COVID-19 were included in the dataset. The repertoires were made available in a free public database intended to serve as a resource for research on the immune response to SARS-CoV-2. Samples came from the ongoing ImmuneRACE study (first 160 participants) plus 1,254 subjects from 6 global collaborators. Nearly every sample came with metadata listing a de-identified subject ID, COVID-19 status, age in years and sex. HLA class I and class II types, where available, came from metadata supplied by the sample provider rather than from assay-based typing. General study outcomes and caveats: The quantity of clinical and demographic metadata differed by source and by participant and was supplied without curation.

Collaborating institutions collected whole blood in K2EDTA tubes following their own protocols. Collaborator samples were shipped for TCRbeta analysis as frozen whole blood, isolated PBMCs, or DNA extracted from either sample type. TCRbeta CDR3 regions were amplified from genomic DNA using the immunoSEQ Assay, a bias-controlled multiplex PCR. In the paper's pipeline: The number of nucleated cells in each sample was estimated by amplification of reference gene primers within the assay. To quantify the absolute abundance of each unique TCRbeta CDR3 rearrangement, sequence reads were collapsed and filtered. Productive Simpson clonality was computed per sample as the square root of Simpson's diversity index over productive rearrangements. TCRdb holds this immuneACCESS table with in-frame rearrangements only. Some clones are missing; in checked studies, unresolved V genes explain under half, and the rest has no known cause. V and J calls plus clone size are reproduced from that table; the DNA served to infer D and trimming. This sample comprises fewer than 100,000 clones, around 83% of them detected only once. Under 35% of the sample is taken by the ten largest.

Sequencing was done on a sample of peripheral blood. The TCR sequence derives from a human donor in a cohort sampled during active COVID-19.

The CDR3 corresponds to CASSLAPFRTQHF. Read as DNA, the sequence is TGTGCCAGCAGCTTGGCACCGTTCAGGACCCAGCATTTT. The receptor chain draws on TRBV5-6 and TRBJ1-5; the D gene is not confidently resolved. V is clipped by 0 bases and J by 11 bases, and the sequence between their germline boundaries is 12 bases long. CDR1 SGHDT and CDR2 YYEEEE are derived from the germline V gene. Including cysteine and phenylalanine, the CDR3 has 13 amino acids. The sequence is cut down to CDR3 DNA, 39 bases in frame from base 1.